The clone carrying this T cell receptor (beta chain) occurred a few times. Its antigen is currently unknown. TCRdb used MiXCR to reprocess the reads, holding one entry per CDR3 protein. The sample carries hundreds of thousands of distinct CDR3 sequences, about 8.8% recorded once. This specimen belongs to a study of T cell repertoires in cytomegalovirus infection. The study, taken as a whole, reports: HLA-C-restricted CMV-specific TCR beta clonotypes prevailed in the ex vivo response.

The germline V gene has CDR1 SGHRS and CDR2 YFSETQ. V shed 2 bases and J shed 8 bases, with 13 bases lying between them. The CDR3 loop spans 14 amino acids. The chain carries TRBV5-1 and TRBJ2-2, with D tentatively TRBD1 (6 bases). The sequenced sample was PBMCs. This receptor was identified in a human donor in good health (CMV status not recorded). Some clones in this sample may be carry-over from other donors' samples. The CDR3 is CASSFRTDMGELFF. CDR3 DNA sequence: TGCGCCAGCAGCTTCAGGACAGACATGGGGGAGCTGTTTTTT. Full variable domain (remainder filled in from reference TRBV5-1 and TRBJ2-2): KAGVTQTPRYLIKTRGQQVTLSCSPISGHRSVSWYQQTPGQGLQFLFEYFSETQRNKGNFPGRFSGRQFSNSRSEMNVSTLELGDSALYLCASSFRTDMGELFFGEGSRLTVL.